One sample yielded the 17 T cell receptor beta chains listed below, sequenced in a study of post-analysis software for immune sequencing data. Broader study findings: Included in a set of roughly five TRBV segments more frequent in patients than controls were TRBV5-6, TRBV5-1 and TRBV20-1.

Antigens of these TCRs are unknown. Prepared TCR beta cDNA libraries contained unique molecular identifiers. TCRdb re-derived calls from the PCR reads in MiXCR, one entry per CDR3 protein. The sample includes more than 450,000 distinct CDR3 sequences, under 40% of them seen just once. Sequences were obtained from blood. These receptors came from a girl aged 2-17 years with multiple sclerosis.

V usage is TRBV9 and J usage is TRBJ1-5; the D gene is possibly TRBD1 (5 bases). The V end lost 3 bases, the J end lost 4 bases, and 17 bases lay between the germline ends. CDR1 and CDR2 from the germline V gene are SGDLS and YYNGEE. There are 16 residues in the CDR3. The CDR3 loop reads CASSASGSTANQPQHF. CDR3 in DNA: TGTGCCAGCAGCGCCTCAGGGTCAACGGCGAATCAGCCCCAGCATTTT.

This clonotype was seen only a few times. This chain joins TRBV11-2 and TRBJ2-3; D is unclear. Germline V gene sequence: CDR1 SGHAT, CDR2 FQNNGV. This CDR3 spans 15 amino acids. V gave up 1 base and J gave up 1 base, with 9 bases separating them. DNA for the CDR3: TGTGCCAGCAGCTTAGTACCGCTAGGCACAGATACGCAGTATTTT. Amino acids: CASSLVPLGTDTQYF.

This clonotype was found once. The rearrangement joins TRBV6-2 or TRBV6-3 to TRBJ2-3; 8 positions match TRBD2. The CDR3 has 15 amino acids. Germline V lookup: CDR1 MNHEY, CDR2 SVGEGT. V lost 4 bases to trimming and J lost 1 base; unmatched junction nucleotides: 4. The CDR3 nucleotides are TGTGCCAGCAGTTGGGATAGCGGGGGCACAGATACGCAGTATTTT. Protein sequence: CASSWDSGGTDTQYF.

This clonotype was counted a few times. The genes are TRBV12-3 or TRBV12-4 and TRBJ2-1; D could derive from TRBD1 or TRBD2 (6 bases each). V shed 3 bases and J shed 6 bases, with 24 bases lying between them. This CDR3 contains 18 residues. DNA of the CDR3: TGTGCCAGCAGTTTGAGAGGCCTGGGGGGCGTCCTACCCAATGAGCAGTTCTTC. It is translated as CASSLRGLGGVLPNEQFF.

This clonotype was detected once. The V and J genes are TRBV13 and TRBJ2-4; 10 bases are shared with TRBD1. Judging by the DNA end, TRBJ2-7 fits better; the J call may be wrong. Germline CDR1 is PRHDT and CDR2 is FYEKMQ (reference sequence). This CDR3 comprises 15 residues. CDR3 sequence: CASSLMGTGDHEQYF. Here the CDR3 DNA reads TGTGCCAGCAGCTTAATGGGGACAGGGGATCACGAGCAGTACTTC.

The chain is built from TRBV4-1 and TRBJ2-3; 10 nucleotides match TRBD1. This CDR3 spans 19 amino acids. Trimming cost V 4 bases and J 1 base; bases outside gene matches: 14. CDR1 MGHRA and CDR2 YSYEKL come from the germline V gene. For the CDR3, the DNA is TGCGCCAGCAGCCCAGATAGGACAGGGGGTCGCTGGGGCACAGATACGCAGTATTTT. It specifies CASSPDRTGGRWGTDTQYF.

This clonotype was picked up a small number of times. The chain is built from TRBV9 and TRBJ2-5; possibly TRBD1 for D (5 bases). Germline V gene lookup returns CDR1 SGDLS and CDR2 YYNGEE. Trimming shortened V by 5 bases and J by 5 bases, and 19 bases separated the two germline ends. The CDR3 runs 15 residues. The CDR3 protein is CASSHDDSVIETQYF. Here the CDR3 DNA reads TGTGCCAGCAGTCATGACGACAGTGTAATTGAGACCCAGTACTTC.

Concerning this clonotype itself: This sequence may be a read error, since a much larger clone differs from it by one base. This CDR3 reads CASSEYTRFSYNEQFF. CDR3 in DNA: TGCGCCAGCAGTGAGTATACGCGGTTTTCCTACAATGAGCAGTTCTTC. This chain connects TRBV10-1 to TRBJ2-1; D not certain. Trimming shortened V by 1 base and J by 1 base, and 11 bases separated the two germline ends. The CDR3 spans 16 residues. Germline loops: CDR1 WNHNN, CDR2 SYGVQD (reference sequence).

The chain carries TRBV7-8 and TRBJ2-5; the match to TRBD1 covers 10 bases. V lost 5 bases to trimming and J lost 5 bases; unmatched junction nucleotides: 5. The germline gives CDR1 SGHVS, CDR2 FQNEAQ. The CDR3 extends over 14 amino acids. The CDR3 loop is CASSRGTGAETQYF. The CDR3 DNA reads TGTGCCAGCAGCCGAGGGACAGGGGCGGAGACCCAGTACTTC.

The chain uses TRBV12-3 or TRBV12-4 and TRBJ2-3; D could derive from TRBD1 or TRBD2 (6 bases each). This CDR3 has 16 residues. V lost 5 bases, J lost 0 bases, and 15 bases lay in between. The CDR3 nucleotides are TGTGCCAGCAGTCTGAGGGGGGCCGATAGCACAGATACGCAGTATTTT. Its translation: CASSLRGADSTDTQYF.

This clonotype was seen a handful of times. V gene TRBV29-1 combines with J gene TRBJ2-5, with D hard to call. Germline CDR1 is SQVTM and CDR2 is ANQGSEA. The CDR3 spans 12 residues. Trimming shortened V by 5 bases and J by 3 bases, and 10 bases separated the two germline ends. CDR3 region: CSVRTAEETQYF. For the CDR3, the DNA is TGCAGCGTTCGTACAGCCGAAGAGACCCAGTACTTC.

This clonotype was seen a few times. Being one base from a much bigger clone, this may be a read error. The chain is built from TRBV5-1 and TRBJ2-5, with no clear D. The CDR3 contains 12 residues. Germline loops: CDR1 SGHRS, CDR2 YFSETQ. The CDR3, as DNA: TGCGCCAGCAGCTTGGCCCAAGAGGCCCAGTACTTC. This translates into CASSLAQEAQYF.

The V gene is TRBV9, the J gene TRBJ1-2; D ambiguous. The CDR3 contains 14 residues. CDR1 is SGDLS and CDR2 is YYNGEE in the germline V gene. V gave up 4 bases and J gave up 7 bases, with 17 bases separating them. The CDR3 sequence: CASSSPGSPRGYTF. DNA of the CDR3: TGTGCCAGCAGCTCCCCAGGTAGCCCCCGTGGCTACACCTTC.

The chain joins TRBV14 to TRBJ2-1, with TRBD2 matching 8 bases. Judging by the DNA end, TRBJ2-7 fits better; the J call may be wrong. The CDR3 length is 15 residues. From germline, CDR1 is SGHDN and CDR2 FVKESK. CDR3: CASSQVVAGYNEQYF. The CDR3 bases are TGTGCCAGCAGCCAGGTGGTAGCGGGGTACAATGAGCAGTACTTC.

A few counts support this clonotype. The chain employs TRBV11-2 and TRBJ2-1, with a tentative D call TRBD2 (5 bases). This CDR3 is built from 15 residues. V was pared by 2 bases and J by 8 bases, with 16 bases between. The germline V gene has CDR1 SGHAT and CDR2 FQNNGV. DNA of the CDR3: TGTGCCAGCAGCTTAAGTTTAGTGCGGGTGGATGAGCAGTTCTTC. Amino acids: CASSLSLVRVDEQFF.

The rearrangement links TRBV5-1 to TRBJ2-3, with a possible D match to TRBD2 (5 bases). From germline, CDR1 is SGHRS and CDR2 YFSETQ. The V gene lost 4 bases and the J gene lost 1 base, with 19 bases spanning the gap. This CDR3 region has 17 residues. CDR3 in amino acids: CASSVTGIAGGTDTQYF. CDR3 nucleotide sequence: TGCGCCAGCAGCGTGACGGGAATAGCCGGGGGCACAGATACGCAGTATTTT. The full variable domain, rest sourced from reference TRBV5-1 and TRBJ2-3, is KAGVTQTPRYLIKTRGQQVTLSCSPISGHRSVSWYQQTPGQGLQFLFEYFSETQRNKGNFPGRFSGRQFSNSRSEMNVSTLELGDSALYLCASSVTGIAGGTDTQYFGPGTRLTVL.

Written as DNA, the CDR3 is TGTGCCAGCAGCCTGGGACTAGCGGCCAATGAGCAGTTCTTC. Protein: CASSLGLAANEQFF. The genes are TRBV5-8 and TRBJ2-1, with 11 bases aligning to TRBD2. CDR1 is SGHTS, CDR2 YDEGEE, per germline. V shed 4 bases, J shed 6 bases, and the junction held 3 bases outside the gene matches. The CDR3 has 14 residues.